The following is a T cell receptor beta chain sequence with its context. This clonotype appeared a few times. Its antigen target is currently unknown. It has no much larger one-base neighbor in the sample; base qualities were not kept. Unmatched junction bases come to 10, with V trimmed by 4 bases and J by 3 bases. From the cysteine up to the phenylalanine, the CDR3 has a length of 16 residues. The sequence is cut down to CDR3 DNA, 48 bases in frame from base 1. CDR1 and CDR2 are drawn from the germline V gene: MDHEN, SYDVKM. Libraries were made using RT-PCR. The data were produced on a NextSeq 550. TCRdb's own reprocessing of the public reads used fastp at Q25 and MiXCR and kept productive beta chains. Merged by CDR3 protein, the rows form single entries marked with the most common genes and DNA. Here the sample has 160,000 or so distinct CDR3 sequences; roughly 22% occur a single time. Of the sample, about 24% falls within the top ten clones.

This sample was taken from a study of patients and donors after allogeneic stem cell transplantation (dated by TCRdb to 2020 to 2022). The chain uses TRBV28 and TRBJ2-7, and TRBD1 matches 9 of the central bases. The specimen was blood, either unsorted or a sorted T cell fraction (not recorded which). The sequence was obtained from a human donor who was either an allogeneic HSCT recipient or a stem cell or donor lymphocyte infusion donor (not recorded which). It is not recorded whose cells these are; they may come from a transplant donor. The nucleotide sequence is TGTGCCAGCAGTTCCGTAGACAGGGGGGCCCTCTACGAGCAGTACTTC. Its protein product is CASSSVDRGALYEQYF. Joined to the reference TRBV28 and TRBJ2-7 proteins, this CDR3 gives the full variable domain: DVKVTQSSRYLVKRTGEKVFLECVQDMDHENMFWYRQDPGLGLRLIYFSYDVKMKEKGDIPEGYSVSREKKERFSLILESASTNQTSMYLCASSSVDRGALYEQYFGPGTRLTVT.